Following are 10 T cell receptor beta chains from one sample sequenced in a study of cytomegalovirus exposure and HLA in healthy donors. The PCR had 60 Vbeta and 13 Jbeta primers. Assay: immunoSEQ multiplex PCR; the TCRdb copy retains only in-frame clones and omits some. The data contain some 110,000 clones, around 82% of them singletons. Sequenced: PBMCs. Receptor source: a man in his forties or fifties in good health and CMV-seronegative.

This chain joins TRBV14 and TRBJ2-3; 10 nucleotides agree with TRBD2. V shed 9 bases, J shed 2 bases, and the junction held 8 bases outside the gene matches. The CDR3 extends over 15 amino acids. The V gene's germline CDR1 is SGHDN and CDR2 FVKESK. CDR3 nucleotides: TGTGCCAGAGGGGCTAGCGGGGGATCCACAGATACGCAGTATTTT. Translation: CARGASGGSTDTQYF.

The chain joins TRBV6-4 to TRBJ1-1; TRBD1 is a possible D gene (5 bases). The germline V gene encodes CDR1 MRHNA and CDR2 SNTAGT. The CDR3 length is 12 residues. Trimming took off 2 bases at V and 7 bases at J, with 8 bases between the two ends. CDR3 region: CASSDGGGEAFF. CDR3 DNA sequence: TGTGCCAGCAGTGACGGGGGAGGTGAAGCTTTCTTT.

The chain joins TRBV29-1 to TRBJ1-2, with D unresolved. Between the trimmed V and J ends, which lost 6 bases and 2 bases, there was a span of 13 bases. Germline CDR1 and CDR2: SQVTM and ANQGSEA. The CDR3 spans 13 residues. In DNA, the CDR3 is TGCAGCGTCGCCCCGGAGACCAACTATGGCTACACCTTC. This codes for CSVAPETNYGYTF.

The chain recombines TRBV4-3 with TRBJ1-4; 8 bases line up with TRBD1. The V gene's germline CDR1 is LGHNA and CDR2 YSLEER. This CDR3 is 14 amino acids long. Trimming at V came to 3 bases and at J to 8 bases, leaving 5 bases not matched to a gene. The CDR3: CASSHTGGWEKLFF. The CDR3, as DNA: TGCGCCAGCAGCCATACAGGGGGTTGGGAAAAACTGTTTTTT.

CDR3 coding DNA: TGTGCCAGCAGCTTAGGGTCAGGACTGAATTACGAGCAGTACTTC. Translation: CASSLGSGLNYEQYF. The chain combines TRBV7-2 with TRBJ2-7, with D maybe TRBD2 (5 bases). CDR3 length: 15 amino acids. Germline CDR1 and CDR2: SGHTA and FQGNSA. Trimming took 1 base from V and 4 from J, leaving 14 bases between them.

This sequence joins TRBV6-6 and TRBJ1-3; TRBD1 matches at 7 bases. Per the germline V gene, CDR1 is MNHNY and CDR2 is SVGAGI (reference sequence). The CDR3 runs to 16 residues. J lost 2 bases, V lost 0 bases, and 4 bases had no gene match. In DNA form, the CDR3 reads TGTGCCAGCAGTTACTCCGAGCAGGGGGCTGGAAACACCATATATTTT. The encoded protein is CASSYSEQGAGNTIYF.

The gene calls are TRBV2 and TRBJ2-1, with 9 bases lining up with TRBD2. Germline V CDR1 and CDR2: SNHLY, FYNNEI. V trimming: 6 bases; J trimming: 3 bases; junction bases outside the gene matches: 6. The CDR3 length is 15 residues. CDR3 nucleotide sequence: TGTGCCAGCAGGGACCTAGCGGGGAGCTACAATGAGCAGTTCTTC. Translated, it gives CASRDLAGSYNEQFF.

The chain carries TRBV5-1 and TRBJ1-2; D not resolved. Trimming took off 1 base at V and 4 bases at J, with 11 bases between the two ends. The CDR3 length is 14 residues. Germline V gene data show CDR1 as SGHRS and CDR2 as YFSETQ. CDR3 protein: CASSLMTGSYGYTF. The CDR3 DNA reads TGCGCCAGCAGCTTGATGACGGGATCCTATGGCTACACCTTC.

The chain recombines TRBV7-3 with TRBJ2-1, with D tentatively TRBD1 (6 bases). V shed 5 bases and J shed 0 bases, with 14 bases lying between them. The CDR3 is 16 amino acids. The germline V gene encodes CDR1 SGHTA and CDR2 FQGTGA. The CDR3: CASSATTGYSYNEQFF. In nucleotides, the CDR3 is TGTGCCAGCAGCGCAACAACAGGGTACTCCTACAATGAGCAGTTCTTC.

The chain combines TRBV19 with TRBJ2-6, with D unclear. The CDR3 is 13 amino acids. Trimming stripped 4 bases from V and 3 bases from J, with 4 bases between. Germline assignment: CDR1 LNHDA and CDR2 SQIVND (reference sequence). Here the CDR3 reads CASSRLGANVLTF. The CDR3 DNA follows: TGTGCCAGTAGTAGGCTTGGGGCCAACGTCCTGACTTTC.